Reported below is one TCR beta chain. This sample was taken from a study of patients and donors after allogeneic stem cell transplantation. The CDR3 length is 14 residues. Trimming stripped 2 bases from V and 1 base from J, with 9 bases between. The germline V gene has CDR1 SGHTS and CDR2 YDEGEE. TCRdb ran MiXCR on the RT-PCR reads and lists one entry per CDR3 protein. The sample lists 920,000 or so distinct CDR3 sequences, about 20% occurring once. This chain connects TRBV5-8 to TRBJ1-2; unclear D gene. This TCR was sampled from a human donor who was either an allogeneic HSCT recipient or a stem cell or donor lymphocyte infusion donor (not recorded which). It is not recorded whose cells these are; they may come from a transplant donor. Sequenced: blood, either unsorted or a sorted T cell fraction (not recorded which). CDR3 residues: CASSFRQRNYGYTF. CDR3 nucleotides: TGTGCCAGCAGCTTTCGGCAACGTAACTATGGCTACACCTTC.